This TCR beta chain was sequenced in a study of cytomegalovirus exposure and HLA in healthy donors (dated by TCRdb to the late 2010s). A note on the overall study: An earlier analysis of approximately 640 of the donors reported more than 250 Gb of sequence data and around 110 million unique TCR beta sequences from 150 million to 200 million T cells. To predict cytomegalovirus infection status, the study combined high-throughput TCR immunosequencing, statistical association of individual TCRs with disease status, and machine learning. Of the roughly 400 genotyped donors, 75% to 85% were placed in the genetic ancestry cluster associated with self-reported Caucasian donors. Besides the first cohort of under 700 subjects, a separate validation cohort made up of 90 to 150 different subjects was used. All discovery cohort repertoires had been generated using a single sequencing platform. The study aimed to test whether signatures of past pathogen exposure could be identified by cataloging public T cell receptors. Alongside the repertoire data, information on donor age, sex, ethnicity and CMV serostatus was compiled. HLA typing included class I and class II loci at four-digit resolution. The T cell repertoires of around 730 subjects were profiled by immunosequencing and related to cytomegalovirus serostatus. An early release covering just under 650 HLA-typed donors comprised about 300 gigabases of sequencing data and around 80 million unique TCR sequences. On average, 235,054 unique TCR beta nucleotide sequences were sequenced per donor among 350 to 400 genotyped donors of the cohort, with around 19% of those sequences being non-productive. A later analysis re-analyzed previously published TCR beta repertoires from 500 to 700 donors and added high-resolution HLA genotyping to study TCR occurrence patterns. The number of typed donors differed by locus: roughly 620-640 for A, B, C, DRB1 and DQB1; approximately 520 for DQA1; some 610 for DPA1; and some 450 for DPB1. A later genetic analysis used genome-wide SNP genotypes for 398 of the 666 donors, treating that subset as a discovery cohort. To decide whether each TCR beta V gene segment behaved as functional or pseudogenic, an earlier analysis of over 500 of the donors relied on high-throughput TCR beta sequencing. The later analysis used no new phenotypic data to find candidate immune exposures, relying instead on TCR beta sequences and their occurrence across donors. About five DR-DQ haplotypes were treated as single units for association and clustering because of strong linkage in the cohort.

Here is what the overall study found, with its caveats: A later analysis found that most CMV-associated TCR beta chains appeared HLA-restricted, with HLA associations seemingly driven largely by CMV exposure. Some IMGT-functional V segments, including TRBV6-2 and TRBV6-3, could not be told apart with the 87-base-pair reads, so those segments were excluded. V-gene and J-gene trimming of TCR beta chains was associated with a missense DCLRE1C variant in a later genetic analysis, and the association was replicated in an independent cohort. A later analysis reported that several top co-occurrence clusters appeared linked to parvovirus B19, influenza, CMV and Epstein-Barr virus. For the cohort, immune exposure information was limited to CMV serostatus. Most TCR sequences were observed very rarely across donors, whereas some public TCRs were present in many individuals. Assigning TCR associations to individual alleles was difficult when HLA alleles, especially DR and DQ, strongly co-occurred. It was suggested by the authors that the approach could potentially be generalized to other disease states and immunological phenotypes. Correlated functional status among segregating V segments might reflect linkage disequilibrium, but an unknown experimental factor could not be ruled out. Because counts were too low, some 16 rarely observed V segments, including chromosome 9 orphons, were excluded from the earlier analysis of around 590 of the donors. In the study, about 150 TCR beta chains were listed as associated with cytomegalovirus. In an earlier analysis of roughly 560 of the donors, most TCR beta V segments were observed in productive rearrangements about 87% or about 30% of the time, broadly matching IMGT annotations. Compared with equally common non-associated chains, HLA-associated TCR beta chains in a later analysis were more clonally expanded and had lower generation probabilities. The cohort was sequenced for TCR beta chains only, and without alpha or paired-chain data the features that could be detected were limited. In a later analysis, TCR association rates were found to vary across HLA loci, with the most associated TCRs seen for DRB1 alleles and the fewest for HLA-C alleles. According to a later genetic analysis, donors in an Asian-associated ancestry cluster had fewer N-insertions in productive TCRs than the approximately 670-donor mean. The classifier was reported to diagnose cytomegalovirus status with high specificity and sensitivity in both the original cohort and the validation cohort. In a later analysis, some 18,000 TCR beta sequences were associated with specific HLA alleles at a false discovery rate of 0.05. A further reported finding was that TCR beta sequences accurately predicted the HLA-A and HLA-B alleles for most subjects in the first cohort. A cluster of highly shared sequence variants was judged likely to be a technical artifact of the sequencing pipeline. Presence/absence analyses assumed roughly uniform sequencing depth across donors, an assumption that may not hold. HLA typing was unavailable for some donors at each locus, so association tests used only the typed subset. Three of the identified cytomegalovirus-associated TCR beta chains were confirmed in vitro to be specific for cytomegalovirus antigens.

The cohort comprised several hundred healthy bone marrow donors. At the time of sampling, every cohort member was nominally healthy, though immune exposures that went unrecorded were likely present. The donor was CMV seropositive and was included in the group of some 290 seropositive cohort members. Each donor provided a peripheral blood sample, and peripheral blood mononuclear cells were used for TCR beta sequencing. The Qiagen DNeasy Blood Extraction Kit was used to extract genomic DNA from the blood cell samples. For this clone: What this receptor recognizes is not known. Base qualities are not recorded, but no much larger clone differs from it by a single base.

The CDR3 runs 15 residues from the cysteine to the phenylalanine. Left in the record is the CDR3 DNA by itself, 45 bases read in frame from the first base. The germline V gene yields SGHAT for CDR1 and FQNNGV for CDR2. Germline trimming amounts to 5 bases on V and 4 bases on J, with 7 as the count of junction bases outside the gene matches. The library was produced with the immunoSEQ multiplex PCR assay. For the multiplex PCR, a mixture combining 60 forward primers for TCR Vbeta segments and 13 reverse primers for TCR Jbeta segments was used. A multiplex PCR assay on genomic DNA amplified the CDR3 region of rearranged TCR beta genes. The amplified TCR beta libraries were sequenced on the Illumina HiSeq System as 87-base-pair reads. For the original study's pipeline: A later analysis counted 65 million to 90 million unique TCR beta chains across the 666 repertoires, and about 10 million of these chains were shared by at least two donors. A nearest-neighbor algorithm error-corrected the raw reads and collapsed the reads into unique sequences, merging closely related sequences to remove PCR and sequencing errors. Alignment of CDR3 sequences to IMGT reference sequences was used to assign V, D and J gene segments. Each retained sequence needed at least a six-nucleotide match to both a V gene segment and a J gene segment. A rearrangement counted as productive if the CDR3 had no stop codons and remained in frame with V and J, and every other rearrangement counted as non-productive. Following IMGT convention, CDR3 was defined as the stretch from the second conserved V-encoded cysteine to the conserved J-encoded phenylalanine. The earlier analysis of about 590 of the donors excluded sequences that lacked an unambiguous match to a single V gene segment. In an earlier analysis of several hundred of the donors, V segments were called functional above 56.7% productive rearrangements and were called segregating when the between-donor standard deviation exceeded 5%. To diagnose cytomegalovirus status from the catalog of TCR beta chain sequences, a statistical classification framework was built. V and J gene assignment, in a later analysis, came from comparing TCR nucleotide sequences with IMGT/GENE-DB human TR gene sequences. Using the TCRdist pipeline, a later analysis assigned CDR3 sequences along with most-parsimonious VDJ recombination scenarios. A later analysis defined each TCR beta chain by its CDR3 amino acid sequence plus V-gene family, and excluded reads lacking a unique V-gene family. A later analysis removed 600 or so highly shared, low-generation-probability nucleotide sequences to deal with suspected cross-contamination and a sequencing artifact. For each public chain, a later analysis derived a clonal expansion index from normalized ranks of inferred template counts within each repertoire. In a later analysis, generation probabilities were computed using a VDJ recombination model fitted to out-of-frame rearrangements, and the results were checked against IGoR. A later analysis scored TCR-TCR, TCR-HLA and TCR-CMV co-occurrence with hypergeometric tests, applying a repertoire-size bias correction to TCR pairs. A later analysis estimated false discovery rates by permuting HLA or CMV assignments 20 times. In a later analysis, co-occurring TCRs were grouped with DBSCAN, and TCRdist sequence similarity was added when clustering was performed within HLA-allele-positive subsets. For co-occurrence clustering, repertoires with fewer than 30,000 or more than 120,000 public chains were excluded, along with five repertoires with anomalous nucleotide sharing. TCRdb limited this immuneACCESS table to in-frame rearrangements with V and J called. A share of clones is missing; checked studies link under half to unresolved V genes, and the rest is unexplained. The V and J calls and clone size come from that table; D and trimming were worked out from the DNA. For this sample the table gives about 170,000 clones, of which around 78% were detected only once. The top ten hold just over 2% of the sample.

The sequence is built from TRBV11-2 and TRBJ2-7; the central 11 bases match TRBD2. The clonotype originates from a woman aged 25 to 39 in good health and CMV-seropositive. The specimen sequenced was PBMCs. CDR3 sequence: CASSANSGRAYEQYF. In nucleotide form, the sequence is TGTGCCAGCAGCGCGAATAGCGGGAGGGCGTACGAGCAGTACTTC. The full variable domain, completed from the reference TRBV11-2 and TRBJ2-7 proteins outside the CDR3, reads EAGVAQSPRYKIIEKRQSVAFWCNPISGHATLYWYQQILGQGPKLLIQFQNNGVVDDSQLPKDRFSAERLKGVDSTLKIQPAKLEDSAVYLCASSANSGRAYEQYFGPGTRLTVT.